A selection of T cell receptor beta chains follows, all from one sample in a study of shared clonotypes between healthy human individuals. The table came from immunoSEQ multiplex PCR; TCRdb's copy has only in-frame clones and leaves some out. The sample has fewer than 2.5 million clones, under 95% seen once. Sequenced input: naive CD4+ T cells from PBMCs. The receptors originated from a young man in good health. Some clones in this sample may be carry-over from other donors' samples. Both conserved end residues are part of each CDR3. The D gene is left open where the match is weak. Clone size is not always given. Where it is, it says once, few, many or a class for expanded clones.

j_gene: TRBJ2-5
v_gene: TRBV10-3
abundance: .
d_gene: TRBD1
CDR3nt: TGTGCCGCCAGCCCCACAGGGGCTCAAGAGACCCAGTACTTC
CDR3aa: CAASPTGAQETQYF

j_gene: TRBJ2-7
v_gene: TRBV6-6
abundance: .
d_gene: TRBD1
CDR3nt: TGTGCCAGCAGTCCCACCGGGACAGGGCCAAACGAGCAGTACTTC
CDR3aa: CASSPTGTGPNEQYF

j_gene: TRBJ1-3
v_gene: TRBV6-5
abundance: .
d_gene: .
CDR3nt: TGTGCCAGCAGTTCCCCCAGCATCATTGGAAACACCATATATTTT
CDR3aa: CASSSPSIIGNTIYF

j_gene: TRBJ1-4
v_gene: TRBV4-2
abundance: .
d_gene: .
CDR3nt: TGTGCCAGCAGCCACTTGAACCCGGCTCCAACTAATGAAAAACTGTTTTTT
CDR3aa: CASSHLNPAPTNEKLFF

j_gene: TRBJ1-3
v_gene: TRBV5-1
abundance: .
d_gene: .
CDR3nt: TGCGCCAGCGGGGCCGGGGGAGCTGGAAACACCATATATTTT
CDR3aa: CASGAGGAGNTIYF

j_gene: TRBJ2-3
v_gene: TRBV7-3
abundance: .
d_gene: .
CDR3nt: TGTGCCAGCAGCTCGGACGGATTGGGCACAGATACGCAGTATTTT
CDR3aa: CASSSDGLGTDTQYF

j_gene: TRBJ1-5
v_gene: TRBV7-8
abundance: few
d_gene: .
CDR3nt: TGTGCCAGCAGCTTGGCAGACAATCAGCCCCAGCATTTT
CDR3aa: CASSLADNQPQHF

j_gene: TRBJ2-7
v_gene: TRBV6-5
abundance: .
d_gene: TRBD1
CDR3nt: TGTGCCAGCACCATGACAGGGGGTCCTCGCGAGCAGTACTTC
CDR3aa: CASTMTGGPREQYF

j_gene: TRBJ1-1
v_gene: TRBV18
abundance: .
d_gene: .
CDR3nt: TGTGCCAGCTCACCCCGGGACGGGAACACTGAAGCTTTCTTT
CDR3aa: CASSPRDGNTEAFF

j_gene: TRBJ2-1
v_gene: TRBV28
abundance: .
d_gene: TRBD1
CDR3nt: TGTGCCAGCAGTCCGGGGGACAGGGGGGAATACAATGAGCAGTTCTTC
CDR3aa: CASSPGDRGEYNEQFF

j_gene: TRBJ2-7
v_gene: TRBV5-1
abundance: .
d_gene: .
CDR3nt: TGCGCCAGCAGGACAGATTGGTACGAGCAGTACTTC
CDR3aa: CASRTDWYEQYF

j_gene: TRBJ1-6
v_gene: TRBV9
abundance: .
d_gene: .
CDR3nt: TGTGCCAGCAGCGCCGCCCCCTATAATTCACCCCTCCACTTT
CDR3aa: CASSAAPYNSPLHF

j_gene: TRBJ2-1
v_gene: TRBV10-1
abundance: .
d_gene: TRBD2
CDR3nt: TGCGCCAGCAGCGAATTCGGGACTAGGGGTGCCGAGCAGTTCTTC
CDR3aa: CASSEFGTRGAEQFF

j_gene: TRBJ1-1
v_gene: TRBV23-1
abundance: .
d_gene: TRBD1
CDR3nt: TGCGCCAGCAGTCAATCGGGACCAGGGGGCCTTGAAGCTTTCTTT
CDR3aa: CASSQSGPGGLEAFF

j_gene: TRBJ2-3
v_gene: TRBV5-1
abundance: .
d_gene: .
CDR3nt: TGCGCCAGCAGCTTGGAGGCCTCGGGCACAGATACGCAGTATTTT
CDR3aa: CASSLEASGTDTQYF